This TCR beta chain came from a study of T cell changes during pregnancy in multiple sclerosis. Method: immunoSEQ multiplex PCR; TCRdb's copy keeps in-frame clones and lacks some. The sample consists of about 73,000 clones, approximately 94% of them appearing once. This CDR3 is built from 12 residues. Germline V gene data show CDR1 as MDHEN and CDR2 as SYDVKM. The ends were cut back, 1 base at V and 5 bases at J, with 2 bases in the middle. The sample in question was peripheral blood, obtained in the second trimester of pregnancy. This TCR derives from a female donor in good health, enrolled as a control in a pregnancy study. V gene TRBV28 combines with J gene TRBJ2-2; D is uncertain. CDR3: CASSLSTGELFF. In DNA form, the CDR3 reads TGTGCCAGCAGTTTATCGACCGGGGAGCTGTTTTTT.